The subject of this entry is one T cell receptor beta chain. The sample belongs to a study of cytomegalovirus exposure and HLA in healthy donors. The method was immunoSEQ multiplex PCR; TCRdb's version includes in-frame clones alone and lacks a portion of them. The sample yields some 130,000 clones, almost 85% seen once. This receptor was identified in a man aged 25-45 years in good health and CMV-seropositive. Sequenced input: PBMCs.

CDR3: CASSLVWAQPQHF. In nucleotides, the CDR3 is TGTGCCAGCAGCTTGGTATGGGCCCAGCCCCAGCATTTT. The chain links TRBV5-8 to TRBJ1-5; D gene unclear. The length of the CDR3 is 13 residues. CDR1 and CDR2 (germline): SGHTS, YDEGEE. V gave up 0 bases and J gave up 7 bases, with 8 bases separating them. The variable domain in full, completed from reference TRBV5-8 and TRBJ1-5, reads EAGVTQSPTHLIKTRGQQATLRCSPISGHTSVYWYQQALGLGLQFLLWYDEGEERNRGNFPPRFSGRQFPNYSSELNVNALELEDSALYLCASSLVWAQPQHFGDGTRLSIL.